This is a list of T cell receptor beta chains from one sample in a study of shared clonotypes between healthy human individuals. Profiled with immunoSEQ multiplex PCR; TCRdb holds only in-frame clones, not every one. Counted here are about 1.1 million clones, approximately 75% occurring once; the ten biggest clones make up more than 0.85%. What was sequenced was memory CD4+ T cells from PBMCs. The receptors stem from a man between 18 and 29 years old in good health. Some clones in this sample may be carry-over from other donors' samples. The CDR3 runs from the conserved cysteine through the conserved F or W. D genes are given only for firm matches. For some rows the clone size is stated as once, few or many, or as a class when expanded; others skip it.

clone_size,j_call,d_call,v_call,cdr3_aa,cdr3_nt
NA,TRBJ1-4,NA,TRBV20-1,CKGEANEKLFF,TGCAAAGGGGAGGCTAATGAAAAACTGTTTTTT
once,TRBJ2-2,TRBD2,TRBV7-3,CASSLTSGRSTGELFF,TGTGCCAGCAGCTTAACTAGCGGGAGGTCCACCGGGGAGCTGTTTTTT
NA,TRBJ2-2,NA,TRBV4-1,CASSSLNTGELFF,TGCGCCAGCAGCTCACTGAACACCGGGGAGCTGTTTTTT
NA,TRBJ2-7,TRBD1,TRBV18,CASSLGQGYEQYF,TGTGCCAGCTCGTTGGGACAGGGTTACGAGCAGTACTTC
NA,TRBJ2-1,TRBD2,TRBV5-1,CASSHNAIAGGENNEQFF,TGCGCCAGCAGCCACAACGCCATAGCGGGAGGGGAGAACAATGAGCAGTTCTTC
NA,TRBJ2-5,TRBD2,TRBV6-5,CASRREGGETQYF,TGTGCCAGCAGGCGGGAGGGAGGAGAGACCCAGTACTTC
NA,TRBJ2-7,NA,TRBV12-5,CASGKGETYEQYF,TGTGCTAGTGGCAAGGGGGAAACCTACGAGCAGTACTTC
NA,TRBJ2-1,NA,TRBV7-2,CASSRYGGPQLF,TGTGCCAGCAGCCGATACGGGGGCCCTCAACTCTTC
NA,TRBJ2-7,NA,TRBV14,CASSRSLADEQYF,TGTGCCAGCAGCCGTTCTTTGGCTGACGAGCAGTACTTC
NA,TRBJ1-4,TRBD1,TRBV6-5,CASSYSGTGGDEKLFF,TGTGCCAGCAGTTACTCGGGGACAGGGGGCGATGAAAAACTGTTTTTT
few,TRBJ2-1,NA,TRBV14,CASSPQFLGGNEQFF,TGTGCCAGCAGCCCCCAATTCCTCGGGGGCAATGAGCAGTTCTTC
few,TRBJ2-3,NA,TRBV10-1,CASAPAWWDTQYF,TGCGCCAGTGCCCCGGCCTGGTGGGATACGCAGTATTTT
NA,TRBJ2-7,NA,TRBV10-3,CAIKNSTNTYEQYF,TGTGCCATCAAAAACAGTACTAACACCTACGAGCAGTACTTC
few,TRBJ1-5,NA,TRBV5-1,CASSRFPDQPQHF,TGCGCCAGCAGCCGCTTTCCAGATCAGCCCCAGCATTTT
NA,TRBJ2-6,NA,TRBV2,CASSRGGSGANVLTF,TGTGCCAGCAGTAGGGGGGGATCTGGGGCCAACGTCCTGACTTTC
NA,TRBJ1-5,TRBD1,TRBV28,CASSSGQGVGNQPQHF,TGTGCCAGCAGTTCAGGACAGGGGGTCGGCAATCAGCCCCAGCATTTT
once,TRBJ2-1,TRBD2,TRBV5-1,CASSLVPSGYNEQFF,TGCGCCAGCAGCTTGGTTCCTAGCGGATACAATGAGCAGTTCTTC
NA,TRBJ2-4,NA,TRBV10-3,CAISETGQGGNIQYF,TGTGCCATCAGTGAAACGGGTCAGGGCGGAAACATTCAGTACTTC
NA,TRBJ2-7,NA,TRBV29-1,CSVEVVAEQYF,TGCAGCGTTGAAGTGGTTGCCGAGCAGTACTTC
NA,TRBJ2-1,TRBD2,TRBV5-1,CASSLLAGPYNEQFF,TGCGCCAGCAGCCTACTAGCGGGACCTTACAATGAGCAGTTCTTC
NA,TRBJ2-2,TRBD1,TRBV7-3,CASSSTSGTGAGELFF,TGTGCCAGCAGCTCCACTTCCGGGACAGGGGCCGGGGAGCTGTTTTTT
NA,TRBJ1-4,TRBD1,TRBV19,CASTPQGTNEKLFF,TGTGCCAGTACCCCACAGGGGACTAATGAAAAACTGTTTTTT
NA,TRBJ2-5,TRBD1,TRBV5-1,CASSLAPTGETQYF,TGCGCCAGCAGCCTGGCCCCGACAGGGGAGACCCAGTACTTC
NA,TRBJ2-1,NA,TRBV15,CATSRVGVRKDEQFF,TGTGCCACCAGCAGAGTCGGGGTTCGGAAGGATGAGCAGTTCTTC
once,TRBJ1-2,NA,TRBV6-5,CASTLAGTNDYGYTF,TGTGCCAGCACCCTCGCCGGGACAAACGACTATGGCTACACCTTC
once,TRBJ2-7,NA,TRBV6-5,CASSYQGSYEQYF,TGTGCCAGCAGTTATCAGGGTTCCTACGAGCAGTACTTC
NA,TRBJ2-3,TRBD1,TRBV28,CASSWGDRSTDTQYF,TGTGCCAGCAGTTGGGGGGACAGGTCGACAGATACGCAGTATTTT
NA,TRBJ1-2,TRBD1,TRBV20-1,CSAYRGYGYTF,TGCAGTGCTTACAGGGGGTATGGCTACACCTTC
NA,TRBJ2-5,NA,TRBV6-5,CASSYSFGQQETQYF,TGTGCCAGCAGTTACTCTTTCGGACAGCAAGAGACCCAGTACTTC
NA,TRBJ2-7,TRBD2,TRBV5-1,CASSATGTSREQYF,TGCGCCAGCAGCGCCACCGGGACTAGTAGGGAGCAGTACTTC
NA,TRBJ2-2,NA,TRBV5-1,CASSFTLANTGELFF,TGCGCCAGCAGCTTTACGTTAGCGAACACCGGGGAGCTGTTTTTT
NA,TRBJ2-7,TRBD2,TRBV4-2,CASSQDRLVGTSSYEQYF,TGTGCCAGCAGCCAAGACCGACTAGTCGGGACTAGTAGCTACGAGCAGTACTTC